The T cell receptor beta chain under discussion was sequenced for a study of PD-L1 blockade in urothelial cancer. Data came from immunoSEQ multiplex PCR; TCRdb stores just in-frame clones and leaves some out. The sample includes around 29,000 clones, roughly 84% of them seen just once. The sample's time point: peripheral blood 6 weeks after treatment start. Trimming cost V 3 bases and J 9 bases; bases outside gene matches: 7. The CDR3 totals 14 residues. The germline V gene encodes CDR1 SGHTA and CDR2 FQGNSA. The clonotype originates from a man between 65 and 85 years old with urothelial cancer. The chain combines TRBV7-2 with TRBJ1-2; 10 bases match TRBD1. The material sequenced was PBMCs, taken around atezolizumab (anti-PD-L1) treatment. The CDR3 DNA follows: TGTGCCAGCAGCTTTGGGGACAGGGGCCAAAGCTACACCTTC. This gives the protein CASSFGDRGQSYTF.